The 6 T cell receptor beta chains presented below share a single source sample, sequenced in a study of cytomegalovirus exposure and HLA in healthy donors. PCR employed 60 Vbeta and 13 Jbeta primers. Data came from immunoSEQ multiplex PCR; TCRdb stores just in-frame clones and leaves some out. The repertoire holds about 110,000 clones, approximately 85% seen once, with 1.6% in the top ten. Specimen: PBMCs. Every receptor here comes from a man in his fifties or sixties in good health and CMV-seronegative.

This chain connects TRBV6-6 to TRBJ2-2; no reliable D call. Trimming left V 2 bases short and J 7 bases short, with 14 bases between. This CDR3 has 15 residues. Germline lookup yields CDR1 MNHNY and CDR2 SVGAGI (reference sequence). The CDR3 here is CASSYGWQKNGELFF. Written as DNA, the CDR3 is TGTGCCAGCAGTTACGGTTGGCAGAAAAACGGGGAGCTGTTTTTT.

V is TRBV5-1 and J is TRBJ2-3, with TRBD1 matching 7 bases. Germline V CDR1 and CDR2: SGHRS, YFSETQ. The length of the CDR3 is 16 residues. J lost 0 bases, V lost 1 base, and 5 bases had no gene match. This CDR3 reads CASSLWAGGSTDTQYF. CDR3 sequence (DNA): TGCGCCAGCAGCTTGTGGGCAGGGGGTAGCACAGATACGCAGTATTTT.

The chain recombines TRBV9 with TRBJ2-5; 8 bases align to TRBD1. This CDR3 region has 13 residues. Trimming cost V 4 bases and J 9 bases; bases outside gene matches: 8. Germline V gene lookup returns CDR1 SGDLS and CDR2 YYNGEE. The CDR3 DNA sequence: TGTGCCAGCAGCCGAAACAGGGGACAGGCCCAGTACTTC. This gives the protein CASSRNRGQAQYF.

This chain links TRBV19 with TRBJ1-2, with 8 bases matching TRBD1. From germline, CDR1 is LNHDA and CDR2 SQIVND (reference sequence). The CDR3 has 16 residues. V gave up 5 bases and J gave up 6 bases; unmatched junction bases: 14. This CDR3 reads CASSFSRGRDFNGYTF. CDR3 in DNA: TGTGCCAGTAGTTTTTCCAGGGGGCGTGATTTCAATGGCTACACCTTC.

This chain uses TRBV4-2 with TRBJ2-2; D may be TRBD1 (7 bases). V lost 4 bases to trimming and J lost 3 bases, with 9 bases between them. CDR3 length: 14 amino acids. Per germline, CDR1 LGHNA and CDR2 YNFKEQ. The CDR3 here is CASSPGGYTGELFF. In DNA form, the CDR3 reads TGTGCCAGCAGCCCAGGGGGGTACACCGGGGAGCTGTTTTTT.

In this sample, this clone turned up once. The CDR3 nucleotides are TGTGCCAGTGGAGGGGTGACCGCTAACTATGGCTACACCTTC. It translates to CASGGVTANYGYTF. This chain connects TRBV28 to TRBJ1-2; a possible D gene is TRBD1 (5 bases). The CDR3 loop spans 14 amino acids. Trimming removed 9 bases at V and 0 bases at J, with 14 bases between. Germline assignment: CDR1 MDHEN and CDR2 SYDVKM.